A selection of T cell receptor beta chains follows, all from one sample in a study of TIL therapy for anti-PD-1-resistant metastatic lung cancer. Assay: immunoSEQ multiplex PCR; the TCRdb copy retains only in-frame clones and omits some. The repertoire holds about 10,000 clones, with 50% to 65% as singletons. The sample consisted of tumor tissue, taken at baseline. These receptors were taken from a person aged 30 to 80 with non-small cell lung cancer. Each CDR3 is given with its conserved first and last residue. D genes are given only for firm matches. Expanded clones get a size class; other rows say once, few or many, or leave the size out.

cdr3_length: 16; v_call: TRBV5-1; clone_size: -; d_call: -; j_call: TRBJ1-5; cdr3_nt: TGCGCCAGCAGCTTGTACCCAATTAGTAGCAATCAGCCCCAGCATTTT; cdr3_aa: CASSLYPISSNQPQHF
cdr3_length: 13; v_call: TRBV28; clone_size: medium-sized; d_call: -; j_call: TRBJ1-2; cdr3_nt: TGTGCCAGCAGTTTTGCGGGAAACTATGGCTACACCTTC; cdr3_aa: CASSFAGNYGYTF
cdr3_length: 13; v_call: TRBV6-6; clone_size: -; d_call: -; j_call: TRBJ2-2; cdr3_nt: TGTGCCAGCAGTTACAATCGGGGGGGGGAGCTGTTTTTT; cdr3_aa: CASSYNRGGELFF
cdr3_length: 13; v_call: TRBV5-1; clone_size: -; d_call: -; j_call: TRBJ2-5; cdr3_nt: TGCGCCAGCAGCTTGGGCGTCCAAGAGACCCAGTACTTC; cdr3_aa: CASSLGVQETQYF
cdr3_length: 16; v_call: TRBV2; clone_size: -; d_call: TRBD1; j_call: TRBJ1-1; cdr3_nt: TGTGCCAGCGGACCGGGACAGGGGGCAATGAACACTGAAGCTTTCTTT; cdr3_aa: CASGPGQGAMNTEAFF
cdr3_length: 15; v_call: TRBV30; clone_size: few; d_call: -; j_call: TRBJ2-3; cdr3_nt: TGTGCCTGGAGTAAAGGGGAATTTAGCACAGATACGCAGTATTTT; cdr3_aa: CAWSKGEFSTDTQYF
cdr3_length: 15; v_call: TRBV5-1; clone_size: -; d_call: -; j_call: TRBJ2-3; cdr3_nt: TGCGCCAGCAGCTCGATGGGACGGCGCACAGATACGCAGTATTTT; cdr3_aa: CASSSMGRRTDTQYF
cdr3_length: 11; v_call: TRBV4-2; clone_size: -; d_call: -; j_call: TRBJ1-4; cdr3_nt: TGTGCCAGCCGGGGCGGGGAAAAACTGTTTTTT; cdr3_aa: CASRGGEKLFF
cdr3_length: 15; v_call: TRBV7-9; clone_size: -; d_call: -; j_call: TRBJ1-1; cdr3_nt: TGTGCCAGCAGCTACATCGGCCGGGGGGCGACTGGAGCTTTCTTT; cdr3_aa: CASSYIGRGATGAFF
cdr3_length: 15; v_call: TRBV6-1; clone_size: -; d_call: TRBD2; j_call: TRBJ2-7; cdr3_nt: TGTGCCAGCACCGGGGGGTCGACCGGGACGGGAGAGCAGTACTTC; cdr3_aa: CASTGGSTGTGEQYF
cdr3_length: 14; v_call: TRBV19; clone_size: few; d_call: -; j_call: TRBJ2-3; cdr3_nt: TGTGCCAGTTCACGCGGGGAGGGGGCAGATACGCAGTATTTT; cdr3_aa: CASSRGEGADTQYF
cdr3_length: 13; v_call: TRBV27; clone_size: -; d_call: -; j_call: TRBJ1-6; cdr3_nt: TGTGCCAGCAGTCGAGATTGGGGTACACCCCTCCACTTT; cdr3_aa: CASSRDWGTPLHF
cdr3_length: 16; v_call: TRBV10-2; clone_size: -; d_call: TRBD1; j_call: TRBJ1-2; cdr3_nt: TGCGCCAGCAGTGACCCTGGGACAGGGGATGGATATGGCTACACCTTC; cdr3_aa: CASSDPGTGDGYGYTF
cdr3_length: 11; v_call: TRBV5-6; clone_size: -; d_call: -; j_call: TRBJ2-5; cdr3_nt: TGTGCCAGCAGCCACCGTGAGACCCAGTACTTC; cdr3_aa: CASSHRETQYF
cdr3_length: 15; v_call: TRBV2; clone_size: -; d_call: TRBD2; j_call: TRBJ2-1; cdr3_nt: TGTGCCAGCATTCGGGACTACCCCTTTTGGGATGAGCAGTTCTTC; cdr3_aa: CASIRDYPFWDEQFF
cdr3_length: 14; v_call: TRBV18; clone_size: -; d_call: -; j_call: TRBJ1-4; cdr3_nt: TGTGCCAGCTCACCGGCGGGGGCCAATGAAAAACTGTTTTTT; cdr3_aa: CASSPAGANEKLFF
cdr3_length: 17; v_call: TRBV11-2; clone_size: -; d_call: -; j_call: TRBJ2-7; cdr3_nt: TGTGCCAGCAGCCCCCTCGGTAGGCAGGGAAGCCCCTACGAGCAGTACTTC; cdr3_aa: CASSPLGRQGSPYEQYF
cdr3_length: 13; v_call: TRBV2; clone_size: medium-sized; d_call: -; j_call: TRBJ2-1; cdr3_nt: TGTGCCAACCTTCGGGCCGAGTACAATGAGCAGTTCTTC; cdr3_aa: CANLRAEYNEQFF
cdr3_length: 14; v_call: TRBV30; clone_size: -; d_call: -; j_call: TRBJ2-5; cdr3_nt: TGTGCCTGGAGTGTACCGGCAAGGGGAGAGACCCAGTACTTC; cdr3_aa: CAWSVPARGETQYF
cdr3_length: 14; v_call: TRBV5-4; clone_size: few; d_call: -; j_call: TRBJ1-1; cdr3_nt: TGTGCCAGCAGCTTGGCAGTAATGAACACTGAAGCTTTCTTT; cdr3_aa: CASSLAVMNTEAFF
cdr3_length: 13; v_call: TRBV6-1; clone_size: few; d_call: -; j_call: TRBJ1-2; cdr3_nt: TGTGCCAGCAGTGAGTATCGGGACCTTCTCCTTACCTTC; cdr3_aa: CASSEYRDLLLTF
cdr3_length: 13; v_call: TRBV19; clone_size: -; d_call: -; j_call: TRBJ2-6; cdr3_nt: TGTGCCAGCCAGCCGTCTGGGGCCAACGTCCTGACTTTC; cdr3_aa: CASQPSGANVLTF
cdr3_length: 15; v_call: TRBV11-3; clone_size: -; d_call: TRBD1; j_call: TRBJ1-1; cdr3_nt: TGTGCCAGCAGCTCTGGACAGGGTTCGGACACTGAAGCTTTCTTT; cdr3_aa: CASSSGQGSDTEAFF
cdr3_length: 14; v_call: TRBV5-4; clone_size: -; d_call: -; j_call: TRBJ2-5; cdr3_nt: TGTGCCAGCAGCCGCCAGGGGGGGCTGGAGACCCAGTACTTC; cdr3_aa: CASSRQGGLETQYF
cdr3_length: 15; v_call: TRBV5-1; clone_size: -; d_call: TRBD1; j_call: TRBJ1-4; cdr3_nt: TGCGCCAGCAGGCGTGACAGGGGCATATATGAAAAACTGTTTTTT; cdr3_aa: CASRRDRGIYEKLFF